This TCR beta chain was captured in a study of cytomegalovirus exposure and HLA in healthy donors. About the study: Genotyping of nearly 400 donors showed that around 85% belonged to the Caucasian-associated ancestry cluster. Study-level findings and limits: A few V segments could not be told apart, such as TRBV6-2 and TRBV6-3, and were left out. A link between a missense DCLRE1C variant and TCR beta V- and J-gene trimming emerged from a later analysis.

Note on this clone: Antigen specificity is unknown.

CDR3 length: 17 residues. Germline assignment: CDR1 SGHRS and CDR2 YFSETQ. V lost 2 bases and J lost 4; bases outside the gene matches: 11. The PCR was carried out with 60 Vbeta primers and 13 Jbeta primers. Clones were sequenced by immunoSEQ multiplex PCR, and TCRdb holds only the in-frame ones, with some missing. This table holds approximately 140,000 clones, more than 70% found once. Sequenced input: PBMCs. The genes are TRBV5-1 and TRBJ1-3; 8 bases align to TRBD1. The origin of this receptor is a woman between 45 and 60 years old in good health and CMV-seronegative. The CDR3 DNA reads TGCGCCAGCAGCTTTGCTGAAGGACAGGGAGCCGGAAACACCATATATTTT. Its translation is CASSFAEGQGAGNTIYF.